This record covers a single T cell receptor beta chain. The target antigen is unknown. This sample is drawn from a study of T-cell reconstitution after alpha-beta-depleted transplantation in children. Preparing the TCRbeta library involved the use of unique molecular identifiers. TCRdb independently ran MiXCR on the PCR reads; one entry per CDR3 protein. The table has around 670,000 distinct CDR3 sequences, around 13% seen once. Deletions cut 3 bases from V and 5 bases from J, with 4 bases between. The germline gives CDR1 MNHEY, CDR2 SVGAGI. The CDR3 consists of 11 residues. Study-wide findings and caveats: Several hundred graft clones that had expanded were reportedly the source of alpha-beta T cells about two months after transplant. Surviving recipient T cells and thymic progenitors underlay high day-60 TCRbeta diversity in some patients. T-cell counts and diversity were attributed mostly to newly produced T cells one year after transplant.

The clonotype originates from a girl aged 2-9 years with congenital amegakaryocytic thrombocytopenia, due to receive a stem cell transplant. The sequences come from PBMCs, collected before TCRalphabeta/CD19-depleted stem cell transplant. The rearrangement joins TRBV6-5 to TRBJ2-5; D gene unclear. The CDR3 loop is CASSYYETQYF. CDR3 nucleotide sequence: TGTGCCAGCAGTTATTACGAGACCCAGTACTTC.